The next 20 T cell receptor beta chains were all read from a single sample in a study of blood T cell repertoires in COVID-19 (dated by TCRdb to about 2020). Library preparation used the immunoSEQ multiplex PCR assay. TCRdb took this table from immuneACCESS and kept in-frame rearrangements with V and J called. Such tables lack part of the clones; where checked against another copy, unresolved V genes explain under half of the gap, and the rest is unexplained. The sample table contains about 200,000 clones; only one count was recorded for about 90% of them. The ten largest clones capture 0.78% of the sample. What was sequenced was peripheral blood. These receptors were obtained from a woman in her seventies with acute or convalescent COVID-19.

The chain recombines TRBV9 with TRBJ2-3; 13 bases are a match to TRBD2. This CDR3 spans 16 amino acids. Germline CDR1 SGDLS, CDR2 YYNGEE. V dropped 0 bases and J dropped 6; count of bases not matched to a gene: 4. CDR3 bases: TGTGCCAGCAGCGTAGGGACTAGCGGGAGCGCGGATACGCAGTATTTT. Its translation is CASSVGTSGSADTQYF.

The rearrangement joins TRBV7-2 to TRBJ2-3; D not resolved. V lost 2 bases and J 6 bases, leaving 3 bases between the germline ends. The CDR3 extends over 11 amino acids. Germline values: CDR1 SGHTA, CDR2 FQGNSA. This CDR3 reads CASSLRDTQYF. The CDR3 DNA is TGTGCCAGCAGCTTACGGGATACGCAGTATTTT.

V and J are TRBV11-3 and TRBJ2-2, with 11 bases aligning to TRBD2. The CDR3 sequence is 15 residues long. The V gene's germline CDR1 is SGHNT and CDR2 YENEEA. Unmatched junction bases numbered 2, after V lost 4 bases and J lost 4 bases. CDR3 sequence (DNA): TGTGCCAGCAGCTCTACTAGCGGGGGCACCGGGGAGCTGTTTTTT. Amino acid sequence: CASSSTSGGTGELFF.

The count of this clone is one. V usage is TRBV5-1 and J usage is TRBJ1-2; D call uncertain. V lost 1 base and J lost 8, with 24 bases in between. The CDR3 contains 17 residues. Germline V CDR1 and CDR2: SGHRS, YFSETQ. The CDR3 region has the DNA TGCGCCAGCAGCTTGTCGGCAGGCTTCGGAGGCTATCTGGGCTACACCTTC. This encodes CASSLSAGFGGYLGYTF.

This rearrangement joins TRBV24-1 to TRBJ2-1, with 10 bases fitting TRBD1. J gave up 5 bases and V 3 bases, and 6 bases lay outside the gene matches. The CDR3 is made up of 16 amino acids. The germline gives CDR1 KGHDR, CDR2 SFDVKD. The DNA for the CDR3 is TGTGCCACCAGTGATCCGGGACAGGGGTTCAACAATGAGCAGTTCTTC. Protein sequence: CATSDPGQGFNNEQFF.

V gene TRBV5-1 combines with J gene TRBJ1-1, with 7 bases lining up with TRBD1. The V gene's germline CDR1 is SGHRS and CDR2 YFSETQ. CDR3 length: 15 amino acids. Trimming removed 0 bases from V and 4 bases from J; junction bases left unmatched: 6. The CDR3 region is CASSLGRGQTTEAFF. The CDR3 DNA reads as TGCGCCAGCAGCTTGGGTAGGGGACAGACCACTGAAGCTTTCTTT.

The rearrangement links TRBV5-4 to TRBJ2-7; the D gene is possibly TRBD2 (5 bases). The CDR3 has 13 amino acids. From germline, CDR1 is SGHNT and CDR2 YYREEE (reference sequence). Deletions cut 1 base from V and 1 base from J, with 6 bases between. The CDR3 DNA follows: TGTGCCAGCAGCTTGCGGGGTTCCTACGAGCAGTACTTC. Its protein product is CASSLRGSYEQYF.

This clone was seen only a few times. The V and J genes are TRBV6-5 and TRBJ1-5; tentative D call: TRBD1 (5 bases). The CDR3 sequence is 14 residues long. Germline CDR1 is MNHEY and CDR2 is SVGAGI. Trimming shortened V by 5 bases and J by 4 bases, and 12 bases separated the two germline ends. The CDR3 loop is CASSRGTDNQPQHF. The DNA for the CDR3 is TGTGCCAGCAGTCGCGGGACGGATAATCAGCCCCAGCATTTT.

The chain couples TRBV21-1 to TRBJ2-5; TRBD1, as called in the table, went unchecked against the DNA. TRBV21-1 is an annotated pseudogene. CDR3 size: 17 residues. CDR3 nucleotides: TGTGCCAGCAGCAAACAAGGAAACAGGGGGCACGTAGAGACCCAGTACTTC. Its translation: CASSKQGNRGHVETQYF.

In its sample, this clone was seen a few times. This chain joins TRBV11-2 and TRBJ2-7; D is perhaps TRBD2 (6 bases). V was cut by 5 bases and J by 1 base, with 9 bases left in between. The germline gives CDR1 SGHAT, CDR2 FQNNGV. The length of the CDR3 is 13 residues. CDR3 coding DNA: TGTGCCAGCAGCAAGACTAGATCCTACGAGCAGTACTTC. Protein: CASSKTRSYEQYF.

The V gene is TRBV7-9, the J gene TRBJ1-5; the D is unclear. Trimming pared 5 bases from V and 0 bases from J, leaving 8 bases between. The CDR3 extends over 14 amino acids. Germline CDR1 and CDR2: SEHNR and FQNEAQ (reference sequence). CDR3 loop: CASSELISNQPQHF. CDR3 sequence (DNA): TGTGCCAGCAGCGAGCTAATTAGCAATCAGCCCCAGCATTTT.

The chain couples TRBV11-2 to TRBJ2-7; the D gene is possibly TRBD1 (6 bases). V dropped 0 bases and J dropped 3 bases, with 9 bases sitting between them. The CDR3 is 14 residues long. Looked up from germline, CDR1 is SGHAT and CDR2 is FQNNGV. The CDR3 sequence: CASSLDAGDYEQYF. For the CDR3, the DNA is TGTGCCAGCAGCTTAGACGCAGGGGACTACGAGCAGTACTTC.

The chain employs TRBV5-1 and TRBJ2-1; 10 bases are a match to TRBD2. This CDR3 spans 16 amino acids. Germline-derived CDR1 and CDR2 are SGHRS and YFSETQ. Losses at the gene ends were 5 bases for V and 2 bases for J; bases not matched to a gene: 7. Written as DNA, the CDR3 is TGCGCCAGCAGGTTTCTAGCGGGAGTACCCTACAATGAGCAGTTCTTC. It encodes CASRFLAGVPYNEQFF.

The CDR3 protein is CASSSTGPGETQYF. The CDR3 nucleotides are TGTGCCAGCAGCTCTACAGGGCCGGGAGAGACCCAGTACTTC. J is TRBJ2-5 and V is TRBV7-2; weak D call: TRBD1 (6 bases). V lost 4 bases and J lost 4, with 13 bases in between. The CDR3 is 14 residues long. The germline V gene has CDR1 SGHTA and CDR2 FQGNSA.

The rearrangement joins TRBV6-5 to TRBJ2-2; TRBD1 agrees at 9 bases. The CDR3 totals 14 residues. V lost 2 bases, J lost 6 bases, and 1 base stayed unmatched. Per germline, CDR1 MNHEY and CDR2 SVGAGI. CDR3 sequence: CASSYRTGAGELFF. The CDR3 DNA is TGTGCCAGCAGTTACAGGACAGGGGCCGGGGAGCTGTTTTTT.

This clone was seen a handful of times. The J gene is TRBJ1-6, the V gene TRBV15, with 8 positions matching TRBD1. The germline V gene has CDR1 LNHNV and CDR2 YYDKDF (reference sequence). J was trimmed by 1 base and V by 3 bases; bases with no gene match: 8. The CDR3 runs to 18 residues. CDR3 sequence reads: CATSRPRTGNSYNSPLHF. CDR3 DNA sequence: TGTGCCACCAGCAGGCCCCGGACAGGGAATTCCTATAATTCACCCCTCCACTTT.

CDR3 protein: CASSRDRVNTEAFF. Written as DNA, the CDR3 is TGTGCCAGCAGCCGGGACAGGGTGAACACTGAAGCTTTCTTT. This rearrangement joins TRBV28 to TRBJ1-1; 9 bases line up with TRBD1. The V and J ends lost 6 bases and 0 bases, in that order; junction bases with no gene match: 2. The CDR3 has 14 residues. Per germline, CDR1 MDHEN and CDR2 SYDVKM.

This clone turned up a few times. The CDR3 here is CASSAGTGNTGELFF. The CDR3 bases are TGTGCCAGCTCTGCCGGGACAGGGAACACCGGGGAGCTGTTTTTT. The chain links TRBV18 to TRBJ2-2; 8 bases are a match to TRBD1. Germline trimming cut 6 bases from V and 1 base from J; bases unmatched to any gene: 4. The germline V gene has CDR1 KGHSH and CDR2 LQKENI. There are 15 residues in the CDR3. The entire variable domain, with the rest obtained from reference TRBV18 and TRBJ2-2, is as follows: NAGVMQNPRHLVRRRGQEARLRCSPMKGHSHVYWYRQLPEEGLKFMVYLQKENIIDESGMPKERFSAEFPKEGPSILRIQQVVRGDSAAYFCASSAGTGNTGELFFGEGSRLTVL.

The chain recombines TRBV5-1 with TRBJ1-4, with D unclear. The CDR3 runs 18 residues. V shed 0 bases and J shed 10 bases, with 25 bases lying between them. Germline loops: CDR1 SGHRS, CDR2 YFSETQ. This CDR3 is CASSLASGGGLLEGKLFF. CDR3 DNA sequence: TGCGCCAGCAGCTTGGCTTCCGGCGGAGGCCTCCTGGAGGGAAAACTGTTTTTT.

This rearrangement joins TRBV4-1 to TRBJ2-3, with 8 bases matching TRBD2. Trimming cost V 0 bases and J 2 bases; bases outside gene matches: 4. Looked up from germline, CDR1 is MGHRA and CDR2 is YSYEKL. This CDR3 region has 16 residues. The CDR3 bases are TGCGCCAGCAGCCAAGATCGGGGGGGGATCACAGATACGCAGTATTTT. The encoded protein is CASSQDRGGITDTQYF.